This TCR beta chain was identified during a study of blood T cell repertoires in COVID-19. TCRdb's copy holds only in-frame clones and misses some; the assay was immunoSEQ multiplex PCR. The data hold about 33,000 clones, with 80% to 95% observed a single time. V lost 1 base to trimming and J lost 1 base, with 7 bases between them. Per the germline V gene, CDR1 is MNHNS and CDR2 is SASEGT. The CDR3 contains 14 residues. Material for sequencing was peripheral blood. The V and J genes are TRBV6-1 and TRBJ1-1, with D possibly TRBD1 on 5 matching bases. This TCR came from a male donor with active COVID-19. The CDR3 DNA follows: TGTGCCAGCAGTGAAGGACAGAGGAACACTGAAGCTTTCTTT. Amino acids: CASSEGQRNTEAFF.